This entry lists 23 T cell receptor beta chains sequenced from one sample in a study of cytomegalovirus exposure and HLA in healthy donors. The PCR contained 60 Vbeta and 13 Jbeta primers. Repertoires were generated with immunoSEQ multiplex PCR, while TCRdb's copy carries only in-frame clones and drops some. The sample includes about 170,000 clones, 65% to 85% seen only once; the top ten take 1.2%. Source material: PBMCs. The receptor set was obtained from a boy aged 2-15 years in good health and CMV-seronegative.

This clone was detected only once. This chain uses TRBV4-3 with TRBJ1-6; D is possibly TRBD1 (5 bases). There are 13 residues in the CDR3. Germline V gene data show CDR1 as LGHNA and CDR2 as YSLEER. Trimming took 8 bases from V and 9 from J, leaving 14 bases between them. CDR3 nucleotide sequence: TGCGCCAGCGCTAGGGGCCTCGGTTCACCCCTCCACTTT. Its translation is CASARGLGSPLHF.

V usage is TRBV4-3 and J usage is TRBJ1-2; TRBD1 matches 8 bases. The length of the CDR3 is 13 residues. V dropped 8 bases and J dropped 8; count of bases not matched to a gene: 10. Germline lookup yields CDR1 LGHNA and CDR2 YSLEER. CDR3 in amino acids: CASSEQGAQGYTF. DNA for the CDR3: TGCGCCAGCTCTGAGCAGGGGGCGCAAGGCTACACCTTC.

The chain carries TRBV25-1 and TRBJ1-4, with 11 bases fitting TRBD1. CDR1 and CDR2 from the germline V gene are MGHDK and SYGVNS. V lost 5 bases and J lost 3; bases outside the gene matches: 5. The CDR3 is 16 residues long. The DNA of the CDR3 is TGTGCCAGCAGTCGGACAGGGGGCGCCCCTAATGAAAAACTGTTTTTT. Protein sequence: CASSRTGGAPNEKLFF.

V gene TRBV11-2 combines with J gene TRBJ2-5; possible D gene TRBD2, 6 bases. Germline CDR1 SGHAT, CDR2 FQNNGV. The CDR3 consists of 15 residues. Trimming took 6 bases from V and 1 from J, leaving 15 bases between them. CDR3 in amino acids: CASSSGSSSQETQYF. In nucleotides, the CDR3 is TGTGCCAGCAGTTCCGGGAGTAGCTCCCAAGAGACCCAGTACTTC.

This sequence joins TRBV10-1 and TRBJ2-1; D is possibly TRBD2 (6 bases). The CDR3 totals 15 residues. Per germline, CDR1 WNHNN and CDR2 SYGVQD (reference sequence). V dropped 6 bases and J dropped 3 bases, with 15 bases sitting between them. DNA for the CDR3: TGCGCCAGCAGCTTCCCCGGACTACTCTACAATGAGCAGTTCTTC. Encoded protein: CASSFPGLLYNEQFF.

The sample holds a few counts of this clone. This chain uses TRBV5-1 with TRBJ2-1, with a weak D call TRBD1 (6 bases). Germline loops: CDR1 SGHRS, CDR2 YFSETQ. This CDR3 spans 15 amino acids. Trimming shortened V by 5 bases and J by 5 bases, and 17 bases separated the two germline ends. CDR3 sequence: CASSSLGRDNNEQFF. Here the CDR3 DNA reads TGCGCCAGCAGTTCCCTTGGTCGGGACAACAATGAGCAGTTCTTC.

The chain recombines TRBV7-9 with TRBJ1-2, with TRBD1 matching 12 bases. Unmatched junction bases numbered 12, after V lost 5 bases and J lost 5 bases. This CDR3 has 17 amino acids. Germline assignment: CDR1 SEHNR and CDR2 FQNEAQ (reference sequence). CDR3 sequence reads: CASSIPGQGALRYGYTF. The CDR3 DNA reads TGTGCCAGCAGCATACCGGGACAGGGGGCGCTGAGGTATGGCTACACCTTC.

This clone was counted a few times. The chain is built from TRBV2 and TRBJ2-1; 12 bases are a match to TRBD2. Trimming took 6 bases from V and 7 from J; bases not matched to a gene: 7. The V gene's germline CDR1 is SNHLY and CDR2 FYNNEI. CDR3 size: 15 residues. CDR3 residues: CASRLLAGGQNEQFF. The CDR3, as DNA: TGTGCCAGCAGATTACTAGCGGGGGGCCAAAATGAGCAGTTCTTC. The entire variable domain, with the rest obtained from reference TRBV2 and TRBJ2-1, is as follows: EPEVTQTPSHQVTQMGQEVILRCVPISNHLYFYWYRQILGQKVEFLVSFYNNEISEKSEIFDDQFSVERPDGSNFTLKIRSTKLEDSAMYFCASRLLAGGQNEQFFGPGTRLTVL.

The chain has TRBV30 and TRBJ2-1; 8 bases fit TRBD1. J gave up 3 bases and V 5 bases, and 6 bases lay outside the gene matches. This CDR3 spans 14 amino acids. The germline gives CDR1 GTSNPN, CDR2 SVGIG (reference sequence). DNA of the CDR3: TGTGCCTGGCAAACAGGGGGGAGCTACAATGAGCAGTTCTTC. Protein sequence: CAWQTGGSYNEQFF.

The rearrangement uses TRBV19 and TRBJ2-1; 9 bases are shared with TRBD2. Per germline, CDR1 LNHDA and CDR2 SQIVND (reference sequence). The CDR3 consists of 15 residues. V dropped 6 bases and J dropped 5; count of bases not matched to a gene: 8. CDR3 nucleotides: TGTGCCAGTAGACCGGGACTAGCTGAAGACAATGAGCAGTTCTTC. It yields the protein CASRPGLAEDNEQFF.

The genes are TRBV6-5 and TRBJ2-2; 13 bases line up with TRBD2. CDR1 and CDR2 (germline): MNHEY, SVGAGI. V dropped 10 bases and J dropped 4; count of bases not matched to a gene: 6. This CDR3 comprises 15 residues. CDR3 bases: TGTGCCACCCGACTAGCGGGGGGTAGCACCGGGGAGCTGTTTTTT. Its translation is CATRLAGGSTGELFF.

J is TRBJ2-7 and V is TRBV27; 10 bases agree with TRBD2. Germline V gene sequence: CDR1 MNHEY, CDR2 SMNVEV (reference sequence). The length of the CDR3 is 13 residues. Trimming cost V 9 bases and J 3 bases; bases outside gene matches: 5. Here the CDR3 DNA reads TGTGCCAGTGGGACTAGCGTTTACTACGAGCAGTACTTC. Protein product: CASGTSVYYEQYF.

CDR3 nucleotide sequence: TGTGCCAGCAGCCTCACACAGGACAGGTTTCAGCCCCAGCATTTT. Protein product: CASSLTQDRFQPQHF. The chain recombines TRBV7-8 with TRBJ1-5, with 7 bases identical to TRBD1. The germline CDR1 and CDR2 sequences are SGHVS and FQNEAQ. Losses at the gene ends were 5 bases for V and 6 bases for J; bases not matched to a gene: 10. The CDR3 consists of 15 residues.

The chain uses TRBV19 and TRBJ1-2; TRBD1 agrees at 10 bases. CDR3 length: 13 residues. Germline values: CDR1 LNHDA, CDR2 SQIVND (reference sequence). Trimming took 7 bases from V and 3 from J; bases not matched to a gene: 2. CDR3 DNA sequence: TGTGCCAGTATAGGACAGGGGGACTATGGCTACACCTTC. This sequence encodes CASIGQGDYGYTF.

J is TRBJ2-7 and V is TRBV5-1, with 7 bases lining up with TRBD1. V dropped 0 bases and J dropped 7; count of bases not matched to a gene: 7. This CDR3 contains 14 residues. Germline V gives CDR1 SGHRS, CDR2 YFSETQ. The DNA of the CDR3 is TGCGCCAGCAGCTTGGGTAGGGGGCCAGGGGAGCAGTACTTC. This encodes CASSLGRGPGEQYF.

The chain's CDR3 is CASSLLAEAGLGGYTF. The CDR3 nucleotides read TGTGCCAGCAGCCTACTAGCCGAGGCTGGACTGGGAGGCTACACCTTC. V usage is TRBV7-6 and J usage is TRBJ1-2, with D unresolved. This CDR3 contains 16 residues. V was shortened by 5 bases and J by 8 bases, with 24 bases between the two germline ends. CDR1 is SGHVS and CDR2 is FNYEAQ in the germline V gene.

The V and J genes are TRBV20-1 and TRBJ2-1; maybe TRBD2 (5 bases). V lost 3 bases, J lost 8 bases, and 8 bases lay in between. The CDR3 is 11 residues long. Germline V gene sequence: CDR1 DFQATT, CDR2 SNEGSKA (reference sequence). The CDR3 DNA follows: TGCAGTGCTAGGGCGGGCGATGAGCAGTTCTTC. Its translation: CSARAGDEQFF.

The V and J genes are TRBV5-6 and TRBJ2-1, with TRBD2 matching 9 bases. The trim removed 0 bases at V and 15 bases at J, leaving 13 bases unmatched. This CDR3 has 15 amino acids. The germline V gene has CDR1 SGHDT and CDR2 YYEEEE. CDR3 sequence reads: CASSLAWIEREEPFF. As DNA, the CDR3 is TGTGCCAGCAGCTTGGCGTGGATAGAGCGGGAGGAACCGTTCTTC. Complete variable domain (other parts from reference TRBV5-6 and TRBJ2-1): DAGVTQSPTHLIKTRGQQVTLRCSPKSGHDTVSWYQQALGQGPQFIFQYYEEEERQRGNFPDRFSGHQFPNYSSELNVNALLLGDSALYLCASSLAWIEREEPFFGPGTRLTVL.

The chain employs TRBV2 and TRBJ2-5, with TRBD2 identical over 14 bases. V lost 5 bases and J lost 2; bases outside the gene matches: 16. Germline values: CDR1 SNHLY, CDR2 FYNNEI. The CDR3 extends over 20 amino acids. The CDR3 sequence: CASSYTTSGRAMMRQETQYF. In DNA form, the CDR3 reads TGTGCCAGCAGTTACACGACTAGCGGGAGGGCCATGATGAGGCAAGAGACCCAGTACTTC.

The chain carries TRBV10-3 and TRBJ2-2; 8 bases line up with TRBD1. V trimming: 5 bases; J trimming: 6 bases; junction bases outside the gene matches: 2. The V gene's germline CDR1 is ENHRY and CDR2 SYGVKD. The CDR3 runs 13 residues. CDR3 bases: TGTGCCATCAGTCCACAGGGGGCCGGGGAGCTGTTTTTT. Protein: CAISPQGAGELFF.

The chain links TRBV15 to TRBJ2-7; 9 nucleotides line up with TRBD1. Unmatched junction bases numbered 5, after V lost 0 bases and J lost 2 bases. The CDR3 runs 16 residues. Germline loops: CDR1 LNHNV, CDR2 YYDKDF (reference sequence). CDR3 sequence: CATSRESGQGTYEQYF. In DNA, the CDR3 is TGTGCCACCAGCAGAGAATCGGGACAGGGTACCTACGAGCAGTACTTC.

The chain has TRBV15 and TRBJ2-1; TRBD2 might be the D (5 bases). V gave up 3 bases and J gave up 3 bases, with 9 bases separating them. This CDR3 is 14 amino acids long. The germline gives CDR1 LNHNV, CDR2 YYDKDF (reference sequence). The CDR3 region has the DNA TGTGCCACCAGCAGCCGGGATTACTACAATGAGCAGTTCTTC. Translation gives CATSSRDYYNEQFF.

The chain employs TRBV5-3 and TRBJ1-5, with 8 bases matching TRBD1. TRBV5-3 qualifies as an ORF whose function is uncertain. The CDR3 runs 14 residues. With V trimmed by 5 bases and J by 2 bases, 3 bases remained unmatched. The chain's CDR3 is CARRRGQGNQPQHF. CDR3 DNA sequence: TGTGCCAGAAGGAGGGGACAGGGCAATCAGCCCCAGCATTTT.